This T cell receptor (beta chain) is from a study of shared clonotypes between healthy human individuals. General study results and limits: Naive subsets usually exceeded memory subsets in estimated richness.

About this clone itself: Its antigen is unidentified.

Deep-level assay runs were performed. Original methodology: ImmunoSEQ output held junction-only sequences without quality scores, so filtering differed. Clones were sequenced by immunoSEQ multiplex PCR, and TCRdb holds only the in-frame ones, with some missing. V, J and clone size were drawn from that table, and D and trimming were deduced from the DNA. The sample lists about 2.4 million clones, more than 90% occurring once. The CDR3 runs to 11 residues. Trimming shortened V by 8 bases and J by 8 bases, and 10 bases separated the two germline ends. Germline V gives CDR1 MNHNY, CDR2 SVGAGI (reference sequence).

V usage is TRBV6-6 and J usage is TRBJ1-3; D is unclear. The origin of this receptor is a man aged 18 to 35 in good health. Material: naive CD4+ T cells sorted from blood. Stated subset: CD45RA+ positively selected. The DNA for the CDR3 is TGTGCCAGCGCTTTGGCGGACACCATATATTTT. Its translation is CASALADTIYF.